This passage covers 10 T cell receptor beta chains from one sample sequenced in a study of T-cell reconstitution after alpha-beta-depleted transplantation in children. Preparation of the TCRbeta library involved a method that used unique molecular identifiers. TCRdb re-called the PCR reads through MiXCR, storing one row per CDR3 protein. Of roughly 120,000 distinct CDR3 sequences in the sample, 9% to 12% were seen once. Sequenced here: PBMCs, sampled before TCRalphabeta/CD19-depleted stem cell transplant. Receptors originate from a boy aged 2 to 9 with acute lymphoblastic leukemia, due to receive a stem cell transplant.

In this sample, this clonotype turned up a few times. The chain carries TRBV20-1 and TRBJ1-1; D gene ambiguous. Per germline, CDR1 DFQATT and CDR2 SNEGSKA (reference sequence). The CDR3 consists of 14 residues. The V end was cut by 3 bases, the J end by 1 base, with 12 bases between. The CDR3 sequence: CSASREGSNTEAFF. As DNA, the CDR3 is TGCAGTGCTAGCCGGGAGGGCTCGAACACTGAAGCTTTCTTT.

This clonotype was detected many times. The chain carries TRBV20-1 and TRBJ2-7; D perhaps matches TRBD1 (5 bases). Germline V gene sequence: CDR1 DFQATT, CDR2 SNEGSKA (reference sequence). This CDR3 is built from 15 residues. With 0 bases removed from V and 0 bases from J, the gap between germline ends came to 12 bases. The CDR3 loop is CSARDPMGLSYEQYF. The CDR3, as DNA: TGCAGTGCTAGAGATCCTATGGGGCTCTCCTACGAGCAGTACTTC.

In its sample, this clonotype was seen many times. The chain carries TRBV20-1 and TRBJ2-1; 9 bases agree with TRBD2. V lost 3 bases, J lost 9 bases, and 12 bases stayed unmatched. The CDR3 sequence is 15 residues long. Germline values: CDR1 DFQATT, CDR2 SNEGSKA (reference sequence). The CDR3 is CSARTSGRLGVEQFF. The CDR3 DNA is TGCAGTGCTAGGACTAGCGGACGACTTGGGGTTGAGCAGTTCTTC.

This chain joins TRBV7-9 and TRBJ2-2, with 7 bases matching TRBD1. The CDR3 consists of 15 residues. CDR1 is SEHNR and CDR2 is FQNEAQ in the germline V gene (reference sequence). V lost 6 bases and J lost 6; bases outside the gene matches: 10. CDR3 nucleotides: TGTGCCAGCAGATTCTCAGGGACAGCCCCCGGGGAGCTGTTTTTT. Protein: CASRFSGTAPGELFF.

In its sample, this clonotype was seen a few times. The rearrangement uses TRBV7-8 and TRBJ1-1; D may be TRBD1 (6 bases). CDR3 size: 14 residues. Trimming took 1 base from V and 7 from J, leaving 13 bases between them. In germline, CDR1 is SGHVS, CDR2 FQNEAQ. The DNA of the CDR3 is TGTGCCAGCAGCTTAGGAGGTTGGACAGTTGAAGCTTTCTTT. Amino acid sequence: CASSLGGWTVEAFF.

This clonotype was picked up many times. Here the CDR3 reads CATREREGSTDTQYF. CDR3 nucleotides: TGCGCCACCCGGGAGCGGGAGGGCAGCACAGATACGCAGTATTTT. V and J are TRBV5-1 and TRBJ2-3, with 10 bases that match TRBD2. The CDR3 contains 15 residues. Trimming cost V 9 bases and J 0 bases; bases outside gene matches: 7. Germline CDR1 and CDR2: SGHRS and YFSETQ.

The CDR3 loop reads CATSDVPPQQETQYF. CDR3 coding DNA: TGTGCCACCAGTGACGTTCCGCCCCAACAAGAGACCCAGTACTTC. The chain couples TRBV24-1 to TRBJ2-5; D unresolved. V lost 4 bases and J lost 2, with 13 bases in between. The CDR3 is 15 residues long. The germline V gene encodes CDR1 KGHDR and CDR2 SFDVKD.

This clonotype was seen only a few times. The genes are TRBV5-1 and TRBJ2-7; 10 bases fit TRBD1. The CDR3 runs to 16 residues. Unmatched junction bases numbered 6, after V lost 1 base and J lost 2 bases. Germline assignment: CDR1 SGHRS and CDR2 YFSETQ. The CDR3 DNA follows: TGCGCCAGCAGCTTGTTCGGGACAGGGGTGACCTACGAGCAGTACTTC. As protein: CASSLFGTGVTYEQYF.

This sequence joins TRBV27 and TRBJ2-3, with D possibly matching TRBD2 (6 bases). This CDR3 region has 16 residues. Between the trimmed V and J ends, which lost 3 bases and 5 bases, there was a span of 18 bases. The germline V gene encodes CDR1 MNHEY and CDR2 SMNVEV (reference sequence). The CDR3 loop is CASSLSFGRREDTQYF. The CDR3 region has the DNA TGTGCCAGCAGTTTGAGCTTCGGGAGACGAGAAGATACGCAGTATTTT.

CDR3 sequence (DNA): TGCGCCAGCAGCACACGACTAGCGGAAAACACCGGGGAGCTGTTTTTT. Amino acid sequence: CASSTRLAENTGELFF. The chain uses TRBV5-1 and TRBJ2-2; 9 positions match TRBD2. Trimming cost V 4 bases and J 2 bases; bases outside gene matches: 6. Germline values: CDR1 SGHRS, CDR2 YFSETQ. The length of the CDR3 is 16 residues.